The rows below give T cell receptor beta chains drawn from one sample of a study of a mutant IDH1 vaccine in newly diagnosed glioma. Here immunoSEQ multiplex PCR was the method, and the copy in TCRdb shows in-frame clones only, minus some. The sample contains some 61,000 clones, less than 90% of which appear only once. Their recognized antigens are unknown. The sequences come from PBMCs, collected from a glioma patient whose treatment included an IDH1 peptide vaccine. The receptors shown here come from a man younger than 35 with glioma. The CDR3 runs from the conserved cysteine through the conserved F or W. The order of the fields is J gene, D gene, V gene, clone size, CDR3 DNA, CDR3 protein. D genes are given only for firm matches. Expanded clones are given a class, and other clones once, few, many or no size at all.

j_gene: TRBJ2-7
d_gene: NA
v_gene: TRBV11-2
abundance: NA
CDR3nt: TGTGCCAGCAGCTTAGTCGAGCAGTACTTC
CDR3aa: CASSLVEQYF

j_gene: TRBJ1-1
d_gene: NA
v_gene: TRBV5-1
abundance: few
CDR3nt: TGCGCCAGCAGCCTCTCCTCCATGAACACTGAAGCTTTCTTT
CDR3aa: CASSLSSMNTEAFF

j_gene: TRBJ2-2
d_gene: TRBD2
v_gene: TRBV7-2
abundance: once
CDR3nt: TGTGCCAGCAGCTCACGGACTAGCGGGAGACTTTTTGGGACCGGGGAGCTGTTTTTT
CDR3aa: CASSSRTSGRLFGTGELFF

j_gene: TRBJ1-1
d_gene: NA
v_gene: TRBV6-5
abundance: once
CDR3nt: TGTGCCAGCAGTTACGAAGGGAGGAACACTGAAGCTTTCTTT
CDR3aa: CASSYEGRNTEAFF

j_gene: TRBJ2-7
d_gene: NA
v_gene: TRBV7-2
abundance: NA
CDR3nt: TGTGCCAGCAGCTCCCTCCATCTGCCAGGTCCCTACGAGCAGTACTTC
CDR3aa: CASSSLHLPGPYEQYF

j_gene: TRBJ2-7
d_gene: NA
v_gene: TRBV7-2
abundance: NA
CDR3nt: TGTGCCAGTCGCCACACCGCCTCCTACGAGCAGTACTTC
CDR3aa: CASRHTASYEQYF

j_gene: TRBJ1-5
d_gene: NA
v_gene: TRBV15
abundance: NA
CDR3nt: TGTGCCACCAGCAGAGGGAGAGGAATGCAGCCCCAGCATTTT
CDR3aa: CATSRGRGMQPQHF

j_gene: TRBJ1-1
d_gene: TRBD1
v_gene: TRBV19
abundance: NA
CDR3nt: TGTGCCAGTACCTCGTATCGGGACAGCAAGAACACTGAAGCTTTCTTT
CDR3aa: CASTSYRDSKNTEAFF

j_gene: TRBJ1-3
d_gene: TRBD1
v_gene: TRBV18
abundance: NA
CDR3nt: TGTGCCAGCTCAGCGCTCGGACAGGGAACCGCTGGAAACACCATATATTTT
CDR3aa: CASSALGQGTAGNTIYF

j_gene: TRBJ1-5
d_gene: NA
v_gene: TRBV10-2
abundance: few
CDR3nt: TGCGCCAGCAGTGAGTTACTGGGGAATCAGCCCCAGCATTTT
CDR3aa: CASSELLGNQPQHF

j_gene: TRBJ2-7
d_gene: NA
v_gene: TRBV6-5
abundance: NA
CDR3nt: TGTGCCAGCAGTTACGGGGTTGTCAGAACCTACGAGCAGTACTTC
CDR3aa: CASSYGVVRTYEQYF

j_gene: TRBJ2-3
d_gene: TRBD1
v_gene: TRBV5-1
abundance: NA
CDR3nt: TGCGCCAGCAGCCACCTACAGGGGGCATCAGATACGCAGTATTTT
CDR3aa: CASSHLQGASDTQYF

j_gene: TRBJ1-1
d_gene: NA
v_gene: TRBV6-4
abundance: few
CDR3nt: TGTGCCAGCAGCGCCGGGCCCCCGCCTAGTGAAGCTTTCTTT
CDR3aa: CASSAGPPPSEAFF

j_gene: TRBJ2-7
d_gene: NA
v_gene: TRBV6-6
abundance: NA
CDR3nt: TGTGCCAGCAGCTCGCCCGGGGGGCAGAAGTACTTC
CDR3aa: CASSSPGGQKYF

j_gene: TRBJ1-1
d_gene: TRBD1
v_gene: TRBV28
abundance: NA
CDR3nt: TGTGCCAGCAGTTTATCGGGACAGAGGAACACTGAAGCTTTCTTT
CDR3aa: CASSLSGQRNTEAFF

j_gene: TRBJ2-5
d_gene: NA
v_gene: TRBV27
abundance: NA
CDR3nt: TGTGCCAGCAGTTTATCGGGGGAGACCCAGTACTTC
CDR3aa: CASSLSGETQYF

j_gene: TRBJ1-5
d_gene: NA
v_gene: TRBV27
abundance: NA
CDR3nt: TGTGCCAGCAGCCCAGATAGCAATCAGCCCCAGCATTTT
CDR3aa: CASSPDSNQPQHF

j_gene: TRBJ2-5
d_gene: NA
v_gene: TRBV6-6
abundance: NA
CDR3nt: TGTGCCAGCAGTTACGTATCCGCAGAAGAGACCCAGTACTTC
CDR3aa: CASSYVSAEETQYF

j_gene: TRBJ1-1
d_gene: NA
v_gene: TRBV5-5
abundance: NA
CDR3nt: TGTGCCAGCAGCTTTGGCCAGAACACTGAAGCTTTCTTT
CDR3aa: CASSFGQNTEAFF

j_gene: TRBJ1-3
d_gene: NA
v_gene: TRBV30
abundance: NA
CDR3nt: TGTGCCTGGACTACAGGCTTAAACACCATATATTTT
CDR3aa: CAWTTGLNTIYF

j_gene: TRBJ1-1
d_gene: NA
v_gene: TRBV6-6
abundance: NA
CDR3nt: TGTGCCAGCAGCCCACCCTTACGGTTGAACACTGAAGCTTTCTTT
CDR3aa: CASSPPLRLNTEAFF

j_gene: TRBJ2-7
d_gene: TRBD1
v_gene: TRBV7-9
abundance: NA
CDR3nt: TGTGCCAGCAGCGCCGGACAGGGTGCGACCTACGAGCAGTACTTC
CDR3aa: CASSAGQGATYEQYF

j_gene: TRBJ1-1
d_gene: NA
v_gene: TRBV7-9
abundance: few
CDR3nt: TGTGCCAGCAGCACCCGGACAGTGAACACTGAAGCTTTCTTT
CDR3aa: CASSTRTVNTEAFF

j_gene: TRBJ2-7
d_gene: NA
v_gene: TRBV5-1
abundance: NA
CDR3nt: TGCGCCAGCAGCTCAGGGGACGAGCAGTACTTC
CDR3aa: CASSSGDEQYF

j_gene: TRBJ1-3
d_gene: TRBD1
v_gene: TRBV7-7
abundance: NA
CDR3nt: TGTGCTAGCAGCCCGCGGACAGGGGGGAGGTATAACGCTGGAAACACCATATATTTT
CDR3aa: CASSPRTGGRYNAGNTIYF

j_gene: TRBJ2-2
d_gene: NA
v_gene: TRBV6-5
abundance: NA
CDR3nt: TGTGCCAGCAGTTACTTCTCGGGGGCCGGGGAGCTGTTTTTT
CDR3aa: CASSYFSGAGELFF

j_gene: TRBJ1-1
d_gene: NA
v_gene: TRBV7-2
abundance: NA
CDR3nt: TGTGCCAGCAGCTTAGTTACAGGCAACACTGAAGCTTTCTTT
CDR3aa: CASSLVTGNTEAFF

j_gene: TRBJ1-2
d_gene: NA
v_gene: TRBV5-1
abundance: few
CDR3nt: TGCGCCAGCAGCTTGTACGGGGCGCAAGACTATGGCTACACCTTC
CDR3aa: CASSLYGAQDYGYTF

j_gene: TRBJ2-5
d_gene: NA
v_gene: TRBV18
abundance: NA
CDR3nt: TGTGCCAGCTCACCACTCGGTCGTGAGACCCAGTACTTC
CDR3aa: CASSPLGRETQYF

j_gene: TRBJ1-3
d_gene: NA
v_gene: TRBV18
abundance: few
CDR3nt: TGTGCCAGCTCACCAGATCAGGGAAACACCATATATTTT
CDR3aa: CASSPDQGNTIYF

j_gene: TRBJ1-1
d_gene: NA
v_gene: TRBV7-2
abundance: NA
CDR3nt: TGTGCCAGCAGCTTATTTAAGGGGAACACTGAAGCTTTCTTT
CDR3aa: CASSLFKGNTEAFF

j_gene: TRBJ2-7
d_gene: TRBD1
v_gene: TRBV5-5
abundance: NA
CDR3nt: TGTGCCAGCAGCCAGGGGACAGGTCTGTCCATGGAGCAGTACTTC
CDR3aa: CASSQGTGLSMEQYF

j_gene: TRBJ1-2
d_gene: TRBD1
v_gene: TRBV19
abundance: NA
CDR3nt: TGTGCCAGTAGTATTCGCCTCCGACAGGGGGCCGAACCCAACTATGGCTACACCTTC
CDR3aa: CASSIRLRQGAEPNYGYTF

j_gene: TRBJ1-2
d_gene: NA
v_gene: TRBV4-3
abundance: once
CDR3nt: TGCGCCAGCAGCCAAGGATATCGGGGGGCAGATGGCTACACCTTC
CDR3aa: CASSQGYRGADGYTF

j_gene: TRBJ1-1
d_gene: NA
v_gene: TRBV5-1
abundance: NA
CDR3nt: TGCGCCAGTGCAGGTTACACTGAAGCTTTCTTT
CDR3aa: CASAGYTEAFF

j_gene: TRBJ2-2
d_gene: NA
v_gene: TRBV7-9
abundance: once
CDR3nt: TGTGCCAGCAGCGGCGACGAGCCGCGGGGCACCGGGGAGCTGTTTTTT
CDR3aa: CASSGDEPRGTGELFF

j_gene: TRBJ1-5
d_gene: NA
v_gene: TRBV30
abundance: NA
CDR3nt: TGTGCCTGGAGTGATAGGGGGAATCAGCCCCAGCATTTT
CDR3aa: CAWSDRGNQPQHF

j_gene: TRBJ1-1
d_gene: NA
v_gene: TRBV7-9
abundance: few
CDR3nt: TGTGCCAGCAGCTTAGGGTTTGTCACTGAAGCTTTCTTT
CDR3aa: CASSLGFVTEAFF

j_gene: TRBJ1-6
d_gene: NA
v_gene: TRBV30
abundance: NA
CDR3nt: TGTGCCTCGCTGACAGGAACCAATAATTCACCCCTCCACTTT
CDR3aa: CASLTGTNNSPLHF

j_gene: TRBJ1-4
d_gene: NA
v_gene: TRBV6-5
abundance: NA
CDR3nt: TGTGCCACGGGAGAGATTGCTGAAAAACTGTTTTTT
CDR3aa: CATGEIAEKLFF

j_gene: TRBJ1-1
d_gene: NA
v_gene: TRBV6-1
abundance: NA
CDR3nt: TGTGCCAGCAGTGAAGCCGACAGTAACACTGAAGCTTTCTTT
CDR3aa: CASSEADSNTEAFF

j_gene: TRBJ1-2
d_gene: TRBD1
v_gene: TRBV27
abundance: NA
CDR3nt: TGTGCCAGCAGTTTCAGACAGGGCCGAGGCTACACCTTC
CDR3aa: CASSFRQGRGYTF

j_gene: TRBJ2-5
d_gene: NA
v_gene: TRBV5-5
abundance: NA
CDR3nt: TGTGCCAGCAGCCAGACTCGTGAAGAGACCCAGTACTTC
CDR3aa: CASSQTREETQYF

j_gene: TRBJ1-1
d_gene: TRBD1
v_gene: TRBV7-9
abundance: NA
CDR3nt: TGTGCCAGCAGCCAAGGACAGGGTGGGCCTGAAGCTTTCTTT
CDR3aa: CASSQGQGGPEAFF

j_gene: TRBJ1-5
d_gene: TRBD1
v_gene: TRBV7-2
abundance: NA
CDR3nt: TGTGCCAGCAGCGCCCCAGGGGGAGGAAGCAATCAGCCCCAGCATTTT
CDR3aa: CASSAPGGGSNQPQHF

j_gene: TRBJ2-5
d_gene: NA
v_gene: TRBV1
abundance: NA
CDR3nt: TGCACCAGCAGCCAAGATTCGCGGGAGGGCCGCGAGACCCAGTACTTC
CDR3aa: CTSSQDSREGRETQYF

j_gene: TRBJ2-7
d_gene: TRBD1
v_gene: TRBV27
abundance: NA
CDR3nt: TGTGCCAGCAGTCCACCGGGACAGGGGTTCTACGAGCAGTACTTC
CDR3aa: CASSPPGQGFYEQYF

j_gene: TRBJ2-7
d_gene: TRBD1
v_gene: TRBV5-1
abundance: NA
CDR3nt: TGCGCCAGCAGCGGGGACAGCTACGAGCAGTACTTC
CDR3aa: CASSGDSYEQYF

j_gene: TRBJ1-2
d_gene: TRBD1
v_gene: TRBV28
abundance: NA
CDR3nt: TGTGCCAGCCTAGGCTCGCGAGGGGGCGACTATGGCTACACCTTC
CDR3aa: CASLGSRGGDYGYTF

j_gene: TRBJ1-1
d_gene: TRBD1
v_gene: TRBV5-6
abundance: NA
CDR3nt: TGTGCCAGCAGCCTACAGGGGGGAACTTCGAACACTGAAGCTTTCTTT
CDR3aa: CASSLQGGTSNTEAFF

j_gene: TRBJ1-1
d_gene: NA
v_gene: TRBV7-3
abundance: NA
CDR3nt: TGTGCCAGCAGCCCGACAGGGAACACTGAAGCTTTCTTT
CDR3aa: CASSPTGNTEAFF